This TCR beta chain was documented in a study of beta chain features in type 1 diabetes. Study-wide results and caveats: In all four CD4+ subsets, TCRB CDR3 length was significantly, moderately reduced in type 1 diabetes. A greater similarity of naive, central memory and Treg TCRB repertoires was seen among patients than among healthy donors. Since sequencing was performed on cDNA, cells with high TCR expression could be over-represented.

In the case of this clone: Its antigen is currently unknown. Other DNA sequences of this sample code for an identical CDR3.

Investigators reverse transcribed all isolated RNA, so they sequenced expressed TCRB transcripts. Regulatory, naive and central memory T cell samples averaged approximately 3.8 million reads. Clones were sequenced by immunoSEQ multiplex PCR, and TCRdb holds only the in-frame ones, with some missing. The sample has 640,000 or so clones, about 14% seen once. With 6 bases removed from V and 0 bases from J, the gap between germline ends came to 10 bases. Looked up from germline, CDR1 is SQVTM and CDR2 is ANQGSEA. The CDR3 is 13 amino acids. Each sorted population was over 95% pure. J is TRBJ2-3 and V is TRBV29-1, with no clear D. Source material: naive CD4+ T cells from blood. This receptor was obtained from a man younger than 35 with type 1 diabetes. The CDR3 DNA reads TGCAGCGTAGCAGGTACTAGCACAGATACGCAGTATTTT. Translated: CSVAGTSTDTQYF.